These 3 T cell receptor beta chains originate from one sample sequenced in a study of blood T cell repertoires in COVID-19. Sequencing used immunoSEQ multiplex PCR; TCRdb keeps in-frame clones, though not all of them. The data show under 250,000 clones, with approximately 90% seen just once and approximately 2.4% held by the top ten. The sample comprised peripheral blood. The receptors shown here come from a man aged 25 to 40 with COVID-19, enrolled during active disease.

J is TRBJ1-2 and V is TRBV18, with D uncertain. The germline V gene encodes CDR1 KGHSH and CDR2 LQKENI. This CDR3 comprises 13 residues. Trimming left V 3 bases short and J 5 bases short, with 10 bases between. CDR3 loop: CASSPGKSYGYTF. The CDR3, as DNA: TGTGCCAGCTCACCGGGCAAGTCTTATGGCTACACCTTC. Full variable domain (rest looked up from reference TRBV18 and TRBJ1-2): NAGVMQNPRHLVRRRGQEARLRCSPMKGHSHVYWYRQLPEEGLKFMVYLQKENIIDESGMPKERFSAEFPKEGPSILRIQQVVRGDSAAYFCASSPGKSYGYTFGSGTRLTVV.

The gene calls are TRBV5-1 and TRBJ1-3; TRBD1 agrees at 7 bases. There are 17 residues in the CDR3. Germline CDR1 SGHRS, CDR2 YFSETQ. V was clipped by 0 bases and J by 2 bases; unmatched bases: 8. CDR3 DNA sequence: TGCGCCAGCAGCTTGGCCCTTCGACAGGGCGCTGGAAACACCATATATTTT. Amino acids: CASSLALRQGAGNTIYF.

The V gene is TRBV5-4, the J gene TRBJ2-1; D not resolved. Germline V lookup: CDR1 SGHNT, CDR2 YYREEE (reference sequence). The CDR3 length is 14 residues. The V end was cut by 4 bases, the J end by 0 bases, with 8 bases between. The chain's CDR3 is CASSAQSSYNEQFF. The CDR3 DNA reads TGTGCCAGCAGCGCACAGAGCTCCTACAATGAGCAGTTCTTC. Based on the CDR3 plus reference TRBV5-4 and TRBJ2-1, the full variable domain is ETGVTQSPTHLIKTRGQQVTLRCSSQSGHNTVSWYQQALGQGPQFIFQYYREEENGRGNFPPRFSGLQFPNYSSELNVNALELDDSALYLCASSAQSSYNEQFFGPGTRLTVL.